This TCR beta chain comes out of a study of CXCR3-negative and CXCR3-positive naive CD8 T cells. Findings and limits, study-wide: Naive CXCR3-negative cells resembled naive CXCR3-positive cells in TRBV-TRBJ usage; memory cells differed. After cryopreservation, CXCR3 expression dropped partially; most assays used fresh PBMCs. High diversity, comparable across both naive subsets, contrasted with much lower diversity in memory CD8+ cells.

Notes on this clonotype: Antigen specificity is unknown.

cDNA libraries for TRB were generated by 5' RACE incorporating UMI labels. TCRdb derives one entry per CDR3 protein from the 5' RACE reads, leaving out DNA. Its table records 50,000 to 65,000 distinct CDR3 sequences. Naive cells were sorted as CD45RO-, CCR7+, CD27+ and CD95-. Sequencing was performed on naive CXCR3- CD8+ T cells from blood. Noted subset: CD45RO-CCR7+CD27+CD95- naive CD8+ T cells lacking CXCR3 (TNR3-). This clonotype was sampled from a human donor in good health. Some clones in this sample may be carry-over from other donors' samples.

The CDR3: CASSFRSGGAWYEQFF. The chain links TRBV5-1 to TRBJ2-1; TCRdb's D call of TRBD2 is untestable without DNA. CDR1 is SGHRS, CDR2 YFSETQ, per germline. CDR3 length: 16 residues.